This T cell receptor (beta chain) derives from a study of cytotoxic CD8 clonotypes in ibrutinib-treated CLL. Study information: Samples averaged 255,043 productive templates and tens of thousands of productive rearrangements. Study observations and caveats: Clonality rose at ibrutinib response and fell back toward baseline at progression. Patients had baseline clonality above age-matched healthy donors, and this clonality moved with circulating CD8+ T-cell counts.

With 4 bases removed from V and 1 base from J, the gap between germline ends came to 13 bases. CDR1 and CDR2 from the germline V gene are SEHNR and FQNEAQ (reference sequence). The CDR3 sequence is 15 residues long. Here immunoSEQ multiplex PCR was the method, and the copy in TCRdb shows in-frame clones only, minus some. The profile covers about 17,000 clones, with 50% to 75% appearing a single time and roughly 25% taken by the ten largest. This clone was picked up a small number of times. Antigen: not known. The source is a human donor with chronic lymphocytic leukemia. The chain combines TRBV7-9 with TRBJ2-5, with D perhaps matching TRBD2 (6 bases). Sequencing used PBMCs, obtained after 12 months of ibrutinib treatment. The CDR3 spells CASSSPRGTQETQYF. CDR3 nucleotides: TGTGCCAGCAGCTCCCCCCGGGGGACCCAAGAGACCCAGTACTTC.